This TCR beta chain stems from a study of long-term antiretroviral therapy in people with HIV. As concerns this clone: The antigen remains undetermined.

Survey level was the resolution at which the v3.0 immunoSEQ assay ran. Each sample aimed for roughly 40,000-50,000 sequenced T-cell genomes. Measured with immunoSEQ multiplex PCR; TCRdb has only the in-frame clones, and not every one. Here the sample spans more than 9,500 clones, over 65% being singletons. General observations from the study: Within the repertoire, clones expanded before ART were dominant at all time points. When set beside controls, HIV repertoires had CDR3 length ranges that were narrower. Post-ART diversity increased but stayed below transplant donor controls.

There are 15 residues in the CDR3. Per the germline V gene, CDR1 is SGHNT and CDR2 is YYREEE (reference sequence). V dropped 1 base and J dropped 3; count of bases not matched to a gene: 5. The chain employs TRBV5-4 and TRBJ2-7; TRBD2 aligns across 9 bases. This sample comprised unsorted PBMCs, obtained 3 to 3.3 years before starting antiretroviral therapy. The receptor was isolated from a man in his forties with HIV. Written as DNA, the CDR3 is TGTGCCAGCAGCTTGCTGCTAGCGGGATACTACGAGCAGTACTTC. Its translation is CASSLLLAGYYEQYF.